The 7 T cell receptor beta chains listed next were all sequenced from one sample in a study of blood T cell repertoires in COVID-19. Libraries were prepared by immunoSEQ multiplex PCR; TCRdb keeps only in-frame clonotypes and omits some of them. This sample has roughly 700,000 clones, with 80% to 90% found just once. Sequencing used peripheral blood. These receptors all come from a woman between 18 and 30 years old with acute or convalescent COVID-19.

V is TRBV6-2 or TRBV6-3 and J is TRBJ1-1, with 12 bases that match TRBD1. Germline loops: CDR1 MNHEY, CDR2 SVGEGT. The CDR3 covers 17 residues. With 6 bases clipped from V and 4 bases from J, the junction kept 12 bases outside the gene matches. The CDR3 DNA sequence: TGTGCCAGCAGCCCTCCAGGGACAGGGGGCTTGATCACTGAAGCTTTCTTT. As protein: CASSPPGTGGLITEAFF.

The chain links TRBV29-1 to TRBJ1-3; possible D gene TRBD1, 6 bases. Per germline, CDR1 SQVTM and CDR2 ANQGSEA. The CDR3 is 14 amino acids. V lost 7 bases and J 3 bases, leaving 16 bases between the germline ends. Here the CDR3 DNA reads TGCAGCGCCCAACCTCCAGGGGATGGAAACACCATATATTTT. Amino acid sequence: CSAQPPGDGNTIYF.

The chain couples TRBV2 to TRBJ1-2; weak D call: TRBD1 (5 bases). Germline CDR1 reads SNHLY; CDR2 reads FYNNEI. Trimming cost V 8 bases and J 1 base, with 11 bases left between them. The CDR3 has 13 amino acids. CDR3 sequence (DNA): TGTGCCAGCGACCTAGACAGTAACTATGGCTACACCTTC. It is translated as CASDLDSNYGYTF.

The chain joins TRBV2 to TRBJ1-1, with D uncertain. Deletions cut 7 bases from V and 1 base from J, with 7 bases between. CDR1 SNHLY and CDR2 FYNNEI come from the germline V gene. There are 12 residues in the CDR3. The CDR3 DNA sequence: TGTGCCAGCATCCTAGGGAACACTGAAGCTTTCTTT. Protein product: CASILGNTEAFF.

The chain employs TRBV11-2 and TRBJ2-7; TRBD1 agrees at 7 bases. CDR3 length: 14 amino acids. Trimming cost V 10 bases and J 0 bases; bases outside gene matches: 9. Germline assignment: CDR1 SGHAT and CDR2 FQNNGV. The CDR3 sequence is CATSGQLSSYEQYF. CDR3 sequence (DNA): TGTGCCACCTCGGGACAGCTAAGCTCCTACGAGCAGTACTTC.

The V call is TRBV5-4, the J call TRBJ1-1, with 7 bases that match TRBD1. V lost 3 bases to trimming and J lost 7 bases; unmatched junction nucleotides: 6. CDR1 and CDR2 from the germline V gene are SGHNT and YYREEE (reference sequence). This CDR3 comprises 13 residues. CDR3 protein: CASSSRQGHEAFF. The DNA of the CDR3 is TGTGCCAGCAGCTCGCGACAGGGACATGAAGCTTTCTTT.

This sequence joins TRBV5-1 and TRBJ2-2; D is undetermined. Germline CDR1 SGHRS, CDR2 YFSETQ. V was trimmed by 0 bases and J by 6 bases, leaving 12 bases between them. The CDR3 covers 15 residues. The CDR3 protein is CASSLVGGASGELFF. CDR3 sequence (DNA): TGCGCCAGCAGCTTGGTCGGCGGAGCATCCGGGGAGCTGTTTTTT.